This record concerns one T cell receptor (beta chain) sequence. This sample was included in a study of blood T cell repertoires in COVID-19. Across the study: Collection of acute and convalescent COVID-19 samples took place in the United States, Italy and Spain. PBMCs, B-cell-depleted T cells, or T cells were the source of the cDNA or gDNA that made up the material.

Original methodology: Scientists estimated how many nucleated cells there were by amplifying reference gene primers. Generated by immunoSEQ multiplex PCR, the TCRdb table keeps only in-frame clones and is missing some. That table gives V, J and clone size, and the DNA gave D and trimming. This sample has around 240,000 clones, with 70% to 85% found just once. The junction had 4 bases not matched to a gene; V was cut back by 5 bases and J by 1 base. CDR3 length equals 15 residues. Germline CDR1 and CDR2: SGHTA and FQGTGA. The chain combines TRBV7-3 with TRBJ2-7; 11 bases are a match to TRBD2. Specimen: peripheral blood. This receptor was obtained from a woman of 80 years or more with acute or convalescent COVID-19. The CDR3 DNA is TGTGCCAGCAGCAAGACTAGCGGGGTATCCTACGAGCAGTACTTC. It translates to CASSKTSGVSYEQYF. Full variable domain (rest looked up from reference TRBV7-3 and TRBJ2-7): GAGVSQTPSNKVTEKGKYVELRCDPISGHTALYWYRQSLGQGPEFLIYFQGTGAADDSGLPNDRFFAVRPEGSVSTLKIQRTERGDSAVYLCASSKTSGVSYEQYFGPGTRLTVT.